The entry that follows covers one T cell receptor beta chain sequence. The antigen remains unidentified. The record originates from a study of T cell responses to AZD1222 COVID-19 vaccine. Findings and caveats of the study: Researchers report vaccine-associated CD4 TCRs spanning spike, with dominance at 160-218 and 743-854. Donors were chiefly white British, with a greater number of females, and clonal diversity was perhaps underestimated. Spike-specific TCR breadth and depth both grew after two AZD1222 doses.

Using immunoSEQ multiplex PCR, the repertoire was profiled, and TCRdb retains in-frame clones only, with some absent. The profile shows approximately 150,000 clones, 91% of them singletons. The CDR3 has 11 residues. Trimming left V 4 bases short and J 3 bases short, with 4 bases between. The germline V gene encodes CDR1 SGHNT and CDR2 YENEEA. This receptor was identified in an adult who received the AZD1222 COVID-19 vaccine. The chain is built from TRBV11-3 and TRBJ2-7; D is undetermined. Sequences were derived from peripheral blood, sampled 28 days after the second AZD1222 dose. The CDR3 protein is CASSSGYEQYV. The CDR3 bases are TGTGCCAGCAGCTCTGGCTACGAGCAGTACGTC.